This T cell receptor (beta chain) was recovered during a study of T cells in localized non-small cell lung cancer. Repertoires were generated with immunoSEQ multiplex PCR, while TCRdb's copy carries only in-frame clones and drops some. The sample shows tens of thousands of clones, roughly 79% of them seen only once. This clonotype was sampled from a man aged 40 to 69 with stage II lung adenocarcinoma. Sample: PBMCs, taken before any cancer treatment.

The CDR3 loop reads CASSGAPPFGNTIYF. The CDR3 nucleotides read TGTGCCAGCAGCGGAGCCCCACCTTTCGGAAACACCATATATTTT. This chain uses TRBV7-9 with TRBJ1-3; D is uncertain. In germline, CDR1 is SEHNR, CDR2 FQNEAQ (reference sequence). V lost 5 bases to trimming and J lost 4 bases, with 15 bases between them. This CDR3 is 15 amino acids long.